Below, 16 T cell receptor beta chains from the same sample are listed, as sequenced in a study of technical replicates of blood from a handful of donors. Sequenced by immunoSEQ multiplex PCR; TCRdb stores in-frame clones only, minus some. The sample lists about 88,000 clones; around 93% were seen once. What was sequenced was T cells isolated from PBMCs. The receptors were sampled from a human donor in good health.

This chain joins TRBV6-1 and TRBJ2-3, with D tentatively TRBD1 (5 bases). CDR3 length: 13 residues. Germline CDR1 MNHNS, CDR2 SASEGT. V lost 5 bases to trimming and J lost 6 bases, with 12 bases between them. CDR3 loop: CASSPQGMDTQYF. CDR3 coding DNA: TGTGCCAGCAGTCCCCAGGGTATGGATACGCAGTATTTT.

This clone was recorded only once. The gene calls are TRBV5-1 and TRBJ1-5, with D unresolved. This CDR3 has 13 residues. From germline, CDR1 is SGHRS and CDR2 YFSETQ. V lost 4 bases and J 5 bases, leaving 10 bases between the germline ends. CDR3 sequence reads: CASSLNSDQPQHF. CDR3 in DNA: TGCGCCAGCAGCCTTAACTCGGATCAGCCCCAGCATTTT.

CDR3 sequence reads: CASSPMRRAAFF. CDR3 nucleotides: TGTGCCAGCTCACCTATGAGGAGAGCAGCTTTCTTT. The chain recombines TRBV18 with TRBJ1-1; D is undetermined. The CDR3 is 12 amino acids. CDR1 is KGHSH and CDR2 is LQKENI in the germline V gene. Trimming removed 3 bases at V and 10 bases at J, with 12 bases between.

The gene calls are TRBV27 and TRBJ2-7; tentative D call: TRBD2 (5 bases). The CDR3 spans 16 residues. Germline V gene data show CDR1 as MNHEY and CDR2 as SMNVEV (reference sequence). Trimming cost V 5 bases and J 1 base, with 18 bases left between them. The CDR3 bases are TGTGCCAGCAGTACGACGAGGGCAGCCTATTCCTACGAGCAGTACTTC. Its translation is CASSTTRAAYSYEQYF.

The rearrangement joins TRBV5-1 to TRBJ2-3, with 7 bases identical to TRBD2. The CDR3 is 14 amino acids. CDR1 is SGHRS, CDR2 YFSETQ, per germline. V dropped 4 bases and J dropped 6; count of bases not matched to a gene: 8. As DNA, the CDR3 is TGCGCCAGCAGCCTGAGCGGGATAACCGATACGCAGTATTTT. Translating it yields CASSLSGITDTQYF.

This chain connects TRBV7-9 to TRBJ2-2, with 9 bases matching TRBD1. The CDR3 is 18 amino acids. The trim removed 1 base at V and 5 bases at J, leaving 11 bases unmatched. The germline V gene has CDR1 SEHNR and CDR2 FQNEAQ (reference sequence). The CDR3 loop is CASSLGRRGTGITGELFF. As DNA, the CDR3 is TGTGCCAGCAGCTTAGGACGGCGGGGGACAGGGATTACCGGGGAGCTGTTTTTT.

The chain recombines TRBV19 with TRBJ1-4, with 8 nucleotides matching TRBD1. Germline lookup yields CDR1 LNHDA and CDR2 SQIVND (reference sequence). The CDR3 is 15 residues long. V gave up 8 bases and J gave up 0 bases; unmatched junction bases: 5. The DNA of the CDR3 is TGTGCCAGTTCACAGGGGGTCACAACTAATGAAAAACTGTTTTTT. Its protein is CASSQGVTTNEKLFF.

The chain combines TRBV7-8 with TRBJ2-7; 7 nucleotides line up with TRBD1. This CDR3 region has 14 residues. Germline V lookup: CDR1 SGHVS, CDR2 FQNEAQ. Trimming took 4 bases from V and 4 from J; bases not matched to a gene: 7. This CDR3 reads CASSYLRDSYEQYF. In DNA form, the CDR3 reads TGTGCCAGCAGCTATCTTCGGGACAGTTACGAGCAGTACTTC.

The chain uses TRBV7-8 and TRBJ1-1; D is perhaps TRBD1 (6 bases). Looked up from germline, CDR1 is SGHVS and CDR2 is FQNEAQ. Trimming took 1 base from V and 11 from J, leaving 17 bases between them. This CDR3 contains 14 residues. The CDR3 loop reads CASSLEDRTPQAFF. CDR3 DNA: TGTGCCAGCAGCTTAGAAGACAGGACGCCGCAGGCTTTCTTT.

This chain uses TRBV27 with TRBJ1-2, with D uncertain. Looked up from germline, CDR1 is MNHEY and CDR2 is SMNVEV (reference sequence). The CDR3 is made up of 13 amino acids. The ends were cut back, 0 bases at V and 3 bases at J, with 5 bases in the middle. The CDR3 region has the DNA TGTGCCAGCAGTTTATCACGGGACTATGGCTACACCTTC. It codes for CASSLSRDYGYTF.

This clone came up a few times. The chain uses TRBV11-2 and TRBJ2-5; 8 positions agree with TRBD2. The CDR3 sequence is 15 residues long. V shed 5 bases and J 2 bases; nucleotides not matched to a gene: 7. Germline CDR1 reads SGHAT; CDR2 reads FQNNGV. CDR3 residues: CASSLPPSGQETQYF. The CDR3 DNA sequence: TGTGCCAGCAGCCTGCCCCCTAGCGGGCAAGAGACCCAGTACTTC. Full variable domain (missing parts from reference TRBV11-2 and TRBJ2-5): EAGVAQSPRYKIIEKRQSVAFWCNPISGHATLYWYQQILGQGPKLLIQFQNNGVVDDSQLPKDRFSAERLKGVDSTLKIQPAKLEDSAVYLCASSLPPSGQETQYFGPGTRLLVL.

The V call is TRBV6-6, the J call TRBJ2-1; 7 bases fit TRBD1. Losses at the gene ends were 7 bases for V and 6 bases for J; bases not matched to a gene: 12. Germline loops: CDR1 MNHNY, CDR2 SVGAGI (reference sequence). The CDR3 totals 15 residues. The CDR3 DNA follows: TGTGCCAGCACAGCCTACCAGGCAGGGGGCAATGAGCAGTTCTTC. This gives the protein CASTAYQAGGNEQFF.

V and J are TRBV29-1 and TRBJ2-2, with 10 bases identical to TRBD2. Per germline, CDR1 SQVTM and CDR2 ANQGSEA. With V trimmed by 8 bases and J by 8 bases, 5 bases remained unmatched. The CDR3 contains 12 residues. The CDR3 loop is CSFGLAEGELFF. DNA for the CDR3: TGCAGCTTTGGACTAGCGGAGGGGGAGCTGTTTTTT.

The chain combines TRBV6-1 with TRBJ2-1; 8 bases are shared with TRBD1. Germline CDR1 reads MNHNS; CDR2 reads SASEGT. The CDR3 spans 14 residues. V was pared by 5 bases and J by 6 bases, with 6 bases of the junction left unmatched. The CDR3 region is CASSPGQAINEQFF. The DNA of the CDR3 is TGTGCCAGCAGTCCGGGACAGGCGATCAATGAGCAGTTCTTC.

The gene calls are TRBV9 and TRBJ1-2; D is unresolved. Trimming cost V 0 bases and J 4 bases, with 10 bases left between them. The germline gives CDR1 SGDLS, CDR2 YYNGEE. The CDR3 covers 14 residues. The CDR3 spells CASSVGRSGYGYTF. CDR3 nucleotide sequence: TGTGCCAGCAGCGTAGGTCGGTCGGGCTATGGCTACACCTTC.

This rearrangement joins TRBV6-5 to TRBJ1-1; no clear D gene. Germline loops: CDR1 MNHEY, CDR2 SVGAGI. Trimming left V 2 bases short and J 3 bases short, with 7 bases between. The CDR3 covers 13 residues. DNA for the CDR3: TGTGCCAGCAGTTACCACGGGGACACTGAAGCTTTCTTT. It yields the protein CASSYHGDTEAFF.